Ten or more counts support the clone carrying this TCR beta chain. This entry belongs to a study of identical twins. MiXCR was run by TCRdb on the 5' RACE reads, yielding one entry per CDR3 protein. The sample lists fewer than 250,000 distinct CDR3 sequences, 6% to 8.5% occurring once. Another study also made use of these data, one on yellow fever vaccine responses in identical twins.

Material: CD8+ T cells sorted from blood. This TCR was recovered from a woman aged 18-29 years in good health.

The CDR3 region has the DNA TGTGCCAGCAGCTTCGTGGCTGAGCAGTTCTTC. Translation gives CASSFVAEQFF. This chain links TRBV11-2 with TRBJ2-1; D gene ambiguous. V shed 3 bases and J shed 9 bases, with 6 bases lying between them. The CDR3 has 11 residues. Per the germline V gene, CDR1 is SGHAT and CDR2 is FQNNGV.